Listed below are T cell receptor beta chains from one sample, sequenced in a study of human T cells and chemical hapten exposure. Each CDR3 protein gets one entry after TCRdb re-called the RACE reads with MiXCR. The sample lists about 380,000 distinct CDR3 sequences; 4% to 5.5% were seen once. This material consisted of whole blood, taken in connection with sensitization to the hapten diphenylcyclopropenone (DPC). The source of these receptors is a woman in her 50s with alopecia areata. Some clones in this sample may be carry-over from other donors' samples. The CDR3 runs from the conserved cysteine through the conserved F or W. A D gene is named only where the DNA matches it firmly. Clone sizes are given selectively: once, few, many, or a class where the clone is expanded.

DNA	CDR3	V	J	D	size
TGTGCCAGCAGTTTTGGGACAGGGGATACCAATGAGCAGTTCTTC	CASSFGTGDTNEQFF	TRBV27	TRBJ2-1	TRBD1	few
TGTGCCAGCAGTGCCCTCAACTATGGCTACACCTTC	CASSALNYGYTF	TRBV12-3/TRBV12-4	TRBJ1-2	NA	many
TGTGCCAGCAGACCCACGCTGGCCTCCTACGAGCAGTACTTC	CASRPTLASYEQYF	TRBV27	TRBJ2-7	NA	many
TGTGCCTGGAGTGGACGGGGTCAAGGGACCCAGTACTTC	CAWSGRGQGTQYF	TRBV30	TRBJ2-5	NA	few
TGTGCCGGAAAAAGTGAGGGGGGGCCAGATACGCAGTATTTT	CAGKSEGGPDTQYF	TRBV7-2	TRBJ2-3	NA	NA
TGTGCCAGCAGTCAGCCCACCGGGACAGGGGTATCCTACGAGCAGTACTTC	CASSQPTGTGVSYEQYF	TRBV12-3/TRBV12-4	TRBJ2-7	TRBD1	many
TGCAGTGCTAGAGACCGGACAGGCGGAGAGTTTCCCTATAATTCACCCCTCCACTTT	CSARDRTGGEFPYNSPLHF	TRBV20-1	TRBJ1-6	TRBD1	few
TGTGCCAGCAGTGCACAGGGGGCGAACTATGGCTACACCTTC	CASSAQGANYGYTF	TRBV25-1	TRBJ1-2	TRBD1	NA
TGTGCCAGCAGCCTCAGGGAGGGGGCCGTTTACAATGAGCAGTTCTTC	CASSLREGAVYNEQFF	TRBV12-3/TRBV12-4	TRBJ2-1	NA	few
TGTGCCAGCAGCTGGGGACTAGCGGTCACAGATACGCAGTATTTT	CASSWGLAVTDTQYF	TRBV7-2	TRBJ2-3	TRBD2	many
TGCAGTGCTAGCCGAACCATGAACACTGAAGCTTTCTTT	CSASRTMNTEAFF	TRBV20-1	TRBJ1-1	NA	many
TGTGCCAGCAGCCCGGGACTAGCGGGGGATACGCAGTATTTT	CASSPGLAGDTQYF	TRBV7-3	TRBJ2-3	TRBD2	many
TGCAGTGTTTCCAGGGGTAATCAAGGCAATCAGCCCCAGCATTTT	CSVSRGNQGNQPQHF	TRBV20-1	TRBJ1-5	NA	few
TGTGCCAGCAGTGAACCTGACAGGCCTAACTATGGCTACACCTTC	CASSEPDRPNYGYTF	TRBV2	TRBJ1-2	NA	NA
TGCGCCAGCAGCGCGGACAGGGTCCGCTACAATGAGCAGTTCTTC	CASSADRVRYNEQFF	TRBV5-1	TRBJ2-1	TRBD1	many
TGTGCCTCCCGGGGGGGTCCGACAGGGGATTTCTTC	CASRGGPTGDFF	TRBV27	TRBJ2-1	NA	many
TGTGCCAGCAGGCCCGGGACAGGGTACACTGAAGCTTTCTTT	CASRPGTGYTEAFF	TRBV6-6	TRBJ1-1	TRBD1	many
TGCGCCAGCAGCTCCCGGGGGGGAAATAACGAGCAGTACTTC	CASSSRGGNNEQYF	TRBV5-1	TRBJ2-7	TRBD2	many
TGTGCCAGCAGCTCTTCCGACGCTCAGGTAAATAGCGGGAGGACCAGCTCCTACAATGAGCAGTTCTTC	CASSSSDAQVNSGRTSSYNEQFF	TRBV11-1	TRBJ2-1	TRBD2	many
TGCAGCGTTGGGTCCGATACGCAGTATTTT	CSVGSDTQYF	TRBV29-1	TRBJ2-3	NA	many
TGTGCCAGCGGGGACTGGACCAATGAGCAGTTCTTC	CASGDWTNEQFF	TRBV27	TRBJ2-1	NA	many
TGTGCCAGCAGAACTTTATGGGGGGAGACCCAGTACTTC	CASRTLWGETQYF	TRBV27	TRBJ2-5	NA	few
TGCGCCAGCAGTGCAATGGGTGAGAGGGGGGTGGAGACCCAGTACTTC	CASSAMGERGVETQYF	TRBV10-2	TRBJ2-5	NA	few
TGTGCCAGCAGCTTACTAAACCCGTCTGAAAAACTGTTTTTT	CASSLLNPSEKLFF	TRBV7-2	TRBJ1-4	NA	many
TGTGCCAGCAGCCTTTGGGGGCAGGAGGATTCACCCCTCCACTTT	CASSLWGQEDSPLHF	TRBV7-9	TRBJ1-6	NA	many
TGTGCCAGCTTACCCCCGGGACAGGGATCTAATTCACCCCTCCACTTT	CASLPPGQGSNSPLHF	TRBV7-8	TRBJ1-6	TRBD1	NA